The sequence of this TCR beta chain was determined in a study of patients and donors after allogeneic stem cell transplantation. V lost 3 bases and J lost 3, with 12 bases in between. This CDR3 comprises 13 residues. CDR1 and CDR2 (germline): DFQATT, SNEGSKA (reference sequence). Each CDR3 protein gets one entry after TCRdb re-called the RT-PCR reads with MiXCR. This table holds about a million distinct CDR3 sequences, 18% found once. Sequencing was done on a sample of blood, either unsorted or a sorted T cell fraction (not recorded which). The chain couples TRBV20-1 to TRBJ2-7; perhaps D is TRBD1 or TRBD2 (5 bases each). This receptor was obtained from a human donor who was either an allogeneic HSCT recipient or a stem cell or donor lymphocyte infusion donor (not recorded which). It is not recorded whose cells these are; they may come from a transplant donor. The CDR3: CSASRDAYYEQYF. The CDR3 DNA is TGCAGTGCTAGTAGGGACGCTTACTACGAGCAGTACTTC.